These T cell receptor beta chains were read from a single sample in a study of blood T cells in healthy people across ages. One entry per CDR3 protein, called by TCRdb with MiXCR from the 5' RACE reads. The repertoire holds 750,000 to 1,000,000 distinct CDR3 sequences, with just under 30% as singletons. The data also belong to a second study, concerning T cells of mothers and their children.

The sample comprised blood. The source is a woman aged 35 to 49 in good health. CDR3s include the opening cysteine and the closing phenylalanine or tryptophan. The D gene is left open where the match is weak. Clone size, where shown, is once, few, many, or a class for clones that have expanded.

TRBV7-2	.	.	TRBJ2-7	TGTGCCAGCAGCTTATGGTCACAGAACTCCTACGAGCAGTACTTC	CASSLWSQNSYEQYF
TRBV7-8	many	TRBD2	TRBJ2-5	TGTGCCAGCAGTCCTGGCGGTAGCGGGGGGCAACAAGAGACCCAGTACTTC	CASSPGGSGGQQETQYF
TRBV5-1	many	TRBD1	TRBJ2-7	TGCGCCAGCAGCTACGACAGGGTAACCCCCTACGAGCAGTACTTC	CASSYDRVTPYEQYF
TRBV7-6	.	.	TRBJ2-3	TGTGCCAGCAGCGGGCGGGACTCAGATACGCAGTATTTT	CASSGRDSDTQYF
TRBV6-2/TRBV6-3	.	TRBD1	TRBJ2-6	TGTGCCAGCAGTAGGACAGGGGGCTCGGCTGGGGCCAACGTCCTGACTTTC	CASSRTGGSAGANVLTF
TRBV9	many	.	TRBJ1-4	TGTGCCAGCAGCGTAACTACGGACGGGGGTCGGACCGCTAATGAAAAACTGTTTTTT	CASSVTTDGGRTANEKLFF
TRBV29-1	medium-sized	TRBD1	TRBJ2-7	TGCAGCGGCAACAGGGGGGCCGAGCAGTACTTC	CSGNRGAEQYF
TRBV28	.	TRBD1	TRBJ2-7	TGTGCCAGCAGCTCCGGGGCGACAGGGTCCGGGGAGCAGTACTTC	CASSSGATGSGEQYF
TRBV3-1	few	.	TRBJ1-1	TGTGCCAGCAGCGAGGCGTCGGGCACTGAAGCTTTCTTT	CASSEASGTEAFF
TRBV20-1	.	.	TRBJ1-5	TGCAGTGCTAGAGATCCGGGGTCTCAAGCTCAGCCCCAGCATTTT	CSARDPGSQAQPQHF
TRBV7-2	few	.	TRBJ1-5	TGTGCCAGCAGCTTTTGGGCAGGGAGCAATCAGCCCCAGCATTTT	CASSFWAGSNQPQHF
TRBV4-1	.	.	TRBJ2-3	TGCGCCAGCAGCCAAGAGCACAGGGAAACAGATACGCAGTATTTT	CASSQEHRETDTQYF
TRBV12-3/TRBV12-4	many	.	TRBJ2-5	TGTGCCAGCAGTTTCTCCGACCAAGAGACCCAGTACTTC	CASSFSDQETQYF
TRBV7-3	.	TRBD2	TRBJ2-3	TGTGCCAGCAGCTTAAAAGGGGGCTTGGGGGCTAGCGGGGGAGCGACAGATACGCAGTATTTT	CASSLKGGLGASGGATDTQYF
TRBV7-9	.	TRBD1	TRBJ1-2	TGTGCCAGCAGCCTATTACCGGGACAGGGGATACACTATGGCTACACCTTC	CASSLLPGQGIHYGYTF
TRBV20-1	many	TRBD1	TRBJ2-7	TGCAGTGGGGACAGGGGGGACGAGCAGTACTTC	CSGDRGDEQYF
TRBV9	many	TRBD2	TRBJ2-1	TGTGCCAGCAGCGGCATAGCGGGGGGGGGCTACAATGAGCAGTTCTTC	CASSGIAGGGYNEQFF
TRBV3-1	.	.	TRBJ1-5	TGTGCCAGCAGCCAGAATCCCGTCAATCAGCCCCAGCATTTT	CASSQNPVNQPQHF
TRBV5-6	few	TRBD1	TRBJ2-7	TGTGCCAGCAGCTTGGGGGACAGTGGGACCCCTGGGAGAGAGCAGTACTTC	CASSLGDSGTPGREQYF
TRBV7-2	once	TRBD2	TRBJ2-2	TGTGCCAGCAGCTTAACTAGCGGGGCCGGGGAGCGGTTTTTT	CASSLTSGAGERFF
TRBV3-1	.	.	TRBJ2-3	TGTGCCAGCAGCCAAGTTTGGAGGGCCCCCACAGATACGCAGTATTTT	CASSQVWRAPTDTQYF
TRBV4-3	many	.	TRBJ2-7	TGCGCCAGCAGCCAAGTTCCCTTGAGCTCCTACGAGCAGTACTTC	CASSQVPLSSYEQYF
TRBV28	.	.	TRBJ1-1	TGTGCCAGTCTAACAGACAACACTGAAGCTTTCTTT	CASLTDNTEAFF
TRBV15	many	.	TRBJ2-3	TGTGCCACCAAAGACAGGAGGTTGGTCACAGATACGCAGTATTTT	CATKDRRLVTDTQYF
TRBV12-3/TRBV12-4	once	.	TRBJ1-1	TGTGCCAGCAGTTTAAGTGCGTCGGTGGGGACAAAGAACACTGAAGCTTTCTTT	CASSLSASVGTKNTEAFF
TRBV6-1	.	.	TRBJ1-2	TGTGCCAGCAGCCAGACAGGAATCTATGGCTGCACCTTC	CASSQTGIYGCTF
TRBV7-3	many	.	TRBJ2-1	TGTGCCAGCAGCTCGGGACCCGGTCGTGATGAGCAGTTCTTC	CASSSGPGRDEQFF
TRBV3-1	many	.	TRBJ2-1	TGTGCCAGCAGCCTCTACGTCCGGGCCAGTGAGCAGTTCTTC	CASSLYVRASEQFF
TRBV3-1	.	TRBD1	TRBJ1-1	TGTGCCAGCAGCCAAATTCGGACAGGGAGGACTGAAGCTTTCTTT	CASSQIRTGRTEAFF
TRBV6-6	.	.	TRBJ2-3	TGTGCCAGCAGTTACCCTAGTAGAACAGATACGCAGTATTTT	CASSYPSRTDTQYF
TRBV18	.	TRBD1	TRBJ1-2	TGTGCCAGCTCACCCAGGACAGGGGAAGATGGCTACACCTTC	CASSPRTGEDGYTF
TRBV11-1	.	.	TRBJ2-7	TGTGCCAGCAGCCGACGGACCGGCGGCGAGCAGTACTTC	CASSRRTGGEQYF
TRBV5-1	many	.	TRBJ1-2	TGCGCCAGCAGCTTCTCGTCGGACGGCACCTATGGCTACACCTTC	CASSFSSDGTYGYTF
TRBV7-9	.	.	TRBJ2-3	TGTGCCAGCAGCCCAGCATTGGGGATCACAGATACGCAGTATTTT	CASSPALGITDTQYF
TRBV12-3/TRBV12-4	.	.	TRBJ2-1	TGTGCCAGCAGTACGTGGACGGGGGGCTCCTACAGTGAGCAGTTCTTC	CASSTWTGGSYSEQFF
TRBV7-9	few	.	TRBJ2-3	TGTGCCAGCAGGTCCCACGCCCCAGATACGCAGTATTTT	CASRSHAPDTQYF
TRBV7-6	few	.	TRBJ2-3	TGTGCCAGCAGTGATGGGACGCTCTTGTTCACAGATACGCAGTATTTT	CASSDGTLLFTDTQYF
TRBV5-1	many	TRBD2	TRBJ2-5	TGCGCCAGCAGTAGACGGGGGGACCAAGAGACCCAGTACTTC	CASSRRGDQETQYF
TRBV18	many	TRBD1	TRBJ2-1	TGTGCCAGCTCACCTGACAGGGATGAGCAGTTCTTC	CASSPDRDEQFF
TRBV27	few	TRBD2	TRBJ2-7	TGTGCCAGCAGTAGCTACGCGGGGGGTGCCTACGAGCAGTACTTC	CASSSYAGGAYEQYF
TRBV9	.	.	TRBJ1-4	TGTGCCAGCAGCGCAATGGGGGGCGCGGCAGAAAAACTGTTTTTT	CASSAMGGAAEKLFF
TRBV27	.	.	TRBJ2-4	TGTGCCAGCAGGACTTACGGGGTAAACATTCAGTACTTC	CASRTYGVNIQYF
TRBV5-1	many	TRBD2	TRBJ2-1	TGCGCCAGCAGCGTCCGGGGTAGCGGGGGTGACAATGAGCAGTTCTTC	CASSVRGSGGDNEQFF
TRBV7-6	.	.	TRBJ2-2	TGTGCCAGCAGCCCCATCCGAACCGGGGAGCGGTTTTTT	CASSPIRTGERFF
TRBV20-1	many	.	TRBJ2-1	TGCAGTGCTAGAGTCCAGCTGGGGGGGCCTTCTAATGAGCAGTTCTTC	CSARVQLGGPSNEQFF
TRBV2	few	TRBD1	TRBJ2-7	TGTGCCAGCAGATACCCTCCCGGACAGGGGAGTCTTAGGGACTACGAGCAGTACTTC	CASRYPPGQGSLRDYEQYF
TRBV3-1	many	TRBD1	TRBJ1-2	TGTGCCAGCAGCCAACCGGACAGGGTATGCTTTCTCCATGGCTACACCTTC	CASSQPDRVCFLHGYTF
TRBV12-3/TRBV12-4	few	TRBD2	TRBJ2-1	TGTGCCAGCAGTGCGTCCGGGTTTGGAGCGGGGGGGCTCAATGAGCAGTTCTTC	CASSASGFGAGGLNEQFF
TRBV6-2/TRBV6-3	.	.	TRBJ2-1	TGTGCCAGCATGGGGGCGGGGGCCTACAATGAGCAGTTCTTC	CASMGAGAYNEQFF
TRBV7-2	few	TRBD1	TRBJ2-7	TGTGCCAGCAGCTTAAGCAGGGGGCGACTGTCCTACGAGCAGTACTTC	CASSLSRGRLSYEQYF
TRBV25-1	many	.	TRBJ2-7	TGTGCCAGCAGTGCCCCCTCGGGCGGATCCTACGAGCAGTACTTC	CASSAPSGGSYEQYF
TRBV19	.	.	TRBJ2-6	TGTGCCAGTAGCAACCCCCCAGGCAGACTCAACTCTGGGGCCAACGTCCTGACTTTC	CASSNPPGRLNSGANVLTF
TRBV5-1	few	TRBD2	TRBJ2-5	TGCGCCAGCAGCTTGAAGGGGCTAGCGGGAACCCCAAGGGGAGAGACCCAGTACTTC	CASSLKGLAGTPRGETQYF
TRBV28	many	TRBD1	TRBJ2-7	TGTGCCAGCAGCTCCCGCGCGGCGGGACAGGATTACGAGCAGTACTTC	CASSSRAAGQDYEQYF
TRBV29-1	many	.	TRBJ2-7	TGCAGCGGGCGTCTAGCACTGGGGGGCCCCTACGAGCAGTACTTC	CSGRLALGGPYEQYF
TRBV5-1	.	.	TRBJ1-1	TGCGCCAGCAGCTTGGCAGCTACGAGTAACACTGAAGCTTTCTTT	CASSLAATSNTEAFF
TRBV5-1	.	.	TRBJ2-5	TGCGCCAGCTCCCGAAGTGTGGCAGACCCAACCAGAGAGACCCAGTACTTC	CASSRSVADPTRETQYF
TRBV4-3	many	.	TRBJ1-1	TGCGCCAGCAGCCAAGAAACCTACAATGAAGCTTTCTTT	CASSQETYNEAFF
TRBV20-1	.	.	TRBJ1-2	TGCAGTGCTGAACCCCCAATGAACTATGGCTACACCTTC	CSAEPPMNYGYTF
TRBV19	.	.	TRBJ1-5	TGTGCCAGTAGTAAGGACCGCTCAAGTGGGTCCCAGCATTTT	CASSKDRSSGSQHF